This T cell receptor beta chain was documented in a study of T cell responses to AZD1222 COVID-19 vaccine. Clones were sequenced by immunoSEQ multiplex PCR, and TCRdb holds only the in-frame ones, with some missing. The sample has around 210,000 clones, roughly 94% seen once. General observations from the study: Donor demographics were predominantly white British with a female majority; clonal diversity may be underestimated. Reportedly, nearly half of unique spike TCRs recognized epitopes outside B.1.351/B.1.1.7 mutations. Spike-wide vaccine-associated CD4 TCRs dominated at 160-218 and 743-854. No day 14 peak samples; only post-peak repertoires were characterized.

Germline V lookup: CDR1 MNHEY, CDR2 SVGAGI. With V trimmed by 6 bases and J by 9 bases, 6 bases remained unmatched. The CDR3 consists of 12 residues. This clone was seen only once. The antigen is unknown. The TCR comes from an adult who received the MenACWY meningococcal vaccine as a control. Here the sequenced sample was peripheral blood, taken 28 days after the second dose of the MenACWY control vaccine. The V gene is TRBV6-5, the J gene TRBJ1-1; 8 nucleotides line up with TRBD1. The CDR3 DNA sequence: TGTGCCAGCAGCAAGGACAGGGATAAAGCTTTCTTT. Amino acids: CASSKDRDKAFF.